These T cell receptor beta chains were read from a single sample in a study of blood T cell repertoires in COVID-19. The table came from immunoSEQ multiplex PCR; TCRdb's copy has only in-frame clones and leaves some out. This table has about 58,000 clones, about 91% appearing once. The sequencing sample was made of peripheral blood. The source of these receptors is a woman aged 55-69 years with active COVID-19. CDR3s include the opening cysteine and the closing phenylalanine or tryptophan. D genes are given only for firm matches. Clone size is stated in some rows and not others, as once, few, many or a class when expanded.

D gene: NA; J gene: TRBJ2-2; clone size: NA; V gene: TRBV6-4; CDR3 protein: CASSEAPTTGELFF; CDR3 DNA: TGTGCCAGCAGTGAGGCCCCAACGACCGGGGAGCTGTTTTTT
D gene: TRBD1; J gene: TRBJ2-7; clone size: NA; V gene: TRBV4-3; CDR3 protein: CASSQAGQGYYEQYF; CDR3 DNA: TGCGCCAGCAGCCAAGCGGGACAGGGGTACTACGAGCAGTACTTC
D gene: TRBD1; J gene: TRBJ2-3; clone size: NA; V gene: TRBV6-5; CDR3 protein: CASRRDRGDTQYF; CDR3 DNA: TGTGCCAGCCGCAGGGACAGGGGGGATACGCAGTATTTT
D gene: TRBD2; J gene: TRBJ2-2; clone size: NA; V gene: TRBV7-9; CDR3 protein: CASSPGLAGGFGELFF; CDR3 DNA: TGTGCCAGCAGCCCCGGACTAGCGGGGGGTTTCGGGGAGCTGTTTTTT
D gene: NA; J gene: TRBJ2-3; clone size: NA; V gene: TRBV9; CDR3 protein: CASSVGSSRTDTQYF; CDR3 DNA: TGTGCCAGCAGCGTAGGATCTAGCCGCACAGATACGCAGTATTTT
D gene: NA; J gene: TRBJ1-1; clone size: NA; V gene: TRBV28; CDR3 protein: CASAARQALNTEAFF; CDR3 DNA: TGTGCCAGCGCCGCCCGACAGGCTTTGAACACTGAAGCTTTCTTT
D gene: TRBD1; J gene: TRBJ2-1; clone size: NA; V gene: TRBV27; CDR3 protein: CASSPFDRVDNEQFF; CDR3 DNA: TGTGCCAGCAGTCCGTTCGACAGGGTTGATAATGAGCAGTTCTTC
D gene: NA; J gene: TRBJ2-7; clone size: NA; V gene: TRBV6-1; CDR3 protein: CASSEDFYEQYF; CDR3 DNA: TGTGCCAGCAGTGAGGACTTCTACGAGCAGTACTTC
D gene: TRBD1; J gene: TRBJ1-2; clone size: NA; V gene: TRBV7-2; CDR3 protein: CASSPEGWGQGGGGYTF; CDR3 DNA: TGTGCCAGCAGTCCAGAGGGGTGGGGACAGGGAGGAGGAGGCTACACCTTC
D gene: NA; J gene: TRBJ2-2; clone size: NA; V gene: TRBV4-2; CDR3 protein: CASSPGGTAKSSLLNTGELFF; CDR3 DNA: TGTGCCAGCAGCCCGGGGGGGACAGCTAAATCCTCCTTACTAAACACCGGGGAGCTGTTTTTT
D gene: NA; J gene: TRBJ1-2; clone size: NA; V gene: TRBV6-5; CDR3 protein: CASRPGAASYGYTF; CDR3 DNA: TGTGCCAGCAGACCAGGGGCCGCGAGCTATGGCTACACCTTC
D gene: TRBD1; J gene: TRBJ1-2; clone size: NA; V gene: TRBV7-2; CDR3 protein: CASSFPGQGMIFDYGYTF; CDR3 DNA: TGTGCCAGCAGCTTCCCGGGACAGGGGATGATTTTTGACTATGGCTACACCTTC
D gene: NA; J gene: TRBJ2-7; clone size: few; V gene: TRBV6-5; CDR3 protein: CASSASLSSYEQYF; CDR3 DNA: TGTGCCAGCAGCGCGTCCCTGAGCTCCTACGAGCAGTACTTC
D gene: TRBD1; J gene: TRBJ1-2; clone size: NA; V gene: TRBV6-6; CDR3 protein: CASSSPGQGYYGYTF; CDR3 DNA: TGTGCCAGCAGTAGTCCGGGACAGGGATATTATGGCTACACCTTC
D gene: NA; J gene: TRBJ2-3; clone size: NA; V gene: TRBV2; CDR3 protein: CASSVGGQSLYF; CDR3 DNA: TGTGCCAGCAGTGTCGGGGGGCAGTCACTCTATTTT
D gene: TRBD1; J gene: TRBJ2-2; clone size: NA; V gene: TRBV6-1; CDR3 protein: CASSGQGAVHTGELFF; CDR3 DNA: TGTGCCAGCAGTGGACAGGGGGCGGTCCACACCGGGGAGCTGTTTTTT
D gene: NA; J gene: TRBJ2-2; clone size: NA; V gene: TRBV9; CDR3 protein: CASSVFDRLGAGELFF; CDR3 DNA: TGTGCCAGCAGCGTCTTCGACAGGTTAGGGGCCGGGGAGCTGTTTTTT
D gene: TRBD1; J gene: TRBJ1-5; clone size: NA; V gene: TRBV3-1/TRBV3-2; CDR3 protein: CASSQEWTGMASPQHF; CDR3 DNA: TGTGCCAGCAGCCAAGAATGGACAGGGATGGCCTCGCCCCAGCATTTT
D gene: NA; J gene: TRBJ2-5; clone size: NA; V gene: TRBV5-1; CDR3 protein: CASTTPGEETQYF; CDR3 DNA: TGCGCCAGCACTACTCCAGGGGAAGAGACCCAGTACTTC
D gene: TRBD2; J gene: TRBJ2-1; clone size: NA; V gene: TRBV5-4; CDR3 protein: CASSATGTSFFDEQFF; CDR3 DNA: TGTGCCAGCAGTGCAACCGGGACTAGTTTCTTCGATGAGCAGTTCTTC
D gene: NA; J gene: TRBJ2-7; clone size: NA; V gene: TRBV27; CDR3 protein: CASSLYPGTNTEQYF; CDR3 DNA: TGTGCCAGCAGTTTATACCCCGGGACAAATACGGAGCAGTACTTC
D gene: NA; J gene: TRBJ2-1; clone size: once; V gene: TRBV6-2/TRBV6-3; CDR3 protein: CASSFSAADEQFF; CDR3 DNA: TGTGCCAGCAGTTTCAGCGCGGCAGATGAGCAGTTCTTC
D gene: NA; J gene: TRBJ1-2; clone size: once; V gene: TRBV27; CDR3 protein: CASSLGHNYGYTF; CDR3 DNA: TGTGCCAGCAGTTTAGGACACAACTATGGCTACACCTTC
D gene: NA; J gene: TRBJ2-7; clone size: NA; V gene: TRBV6-9; CDR3 protein: CAHCAGTQSYEQYF; CDR3 DNA: TGTGCCCATTGTGCTGGGACACAATCCTACGAGCAGTACTTC
D gene: TRBD2; J gene: TRBJ2-7; clone size: NA; V gene: TRBV18; CDR3 protein: CASSPSRLADSYEQYF; CDR3 DNA: TGTGCCAGCTCACCTTCGAGGCTAGCGGACTCCTACGAGCAGTACTTC
D gene: NA; J gene: TRBJ2-3; clone size: NA; V gene: TRBV4-2; CDR3 protein: CASSQELHADTQYF; CDR3 DNA: TGTGCCAGCAGCCAAGAGTTACACGCAGATACGCAGTATTTT
D gene: TRBD2; J gene: TRBJ2-7; clone size: NA; V gene: TRBV5-4; CDR3 protein: CASSWGPVGAGAYEQYF; CDR3 DNA: TGTGCCAGCAGCTGGGGGCCGGTCGGAGCGGGGGCCTACGAGCAGTACTTC
D gene: TRBD2; J gene: TRBJ2-1; clone size: NA; V gene: TRBV2; CDR3 protein: CASRVSGGYNEQFF; CDR3 DNA: TGTGCCAGCAGGGTTAGCGGGGGTTACAATGAGCAGTTCTTC
D gene: NA; J gene: TRBJ1-1; clone size: NA; V gene: TRBV5-4; CDR3 protein: CASSLALTRTEAFF; CDR3 DNA: TGTGCCAGCAGCCTCGCGTTGACCAGGACTGAAGCTTTCTTT
D gene: TRBD2; J gene: TRBJ2-7; clone size: NA; V gene: TRBV30; CDR3 protein: CAWSVGSGGTYEQYF; CDR3 DNA: TGTGCCTGGAGTGTAGGTAGCGGGGGGACCTACGAGCAGTACTTC
D gene: NA; J gene: TRBJ1-2; clone size: NA; V gene: TRBV4-1; CDR3 protein: CASSQVNSGYTF; CDR3 DNA: TGCGCCAGCAGCCAAGTTAACTCTGGCTACACCTTC
D gene: TRBD2; J gene: TRBJ2-1; clone size: NA; V gene: TRBV27; CDR3 protein: CASARLAGALSSYNEQFF; CDR3 DNA: TGTGCCAGCGCACGACTAGCGGGGGCCCTAAGCTCCTACAATGAGCAGTTCTTC
D gene: NA; J gene: TRBJ1-6; clone size: NA; V gene: TRBV5-1; CDR3 protein: CASSLASSSSYNSPLHF; CDR3 DNA: TGCGCCAGCAGCTTGGCCTCGTCGAGCTCCTATAATTCACCCCTCCACTTT
D gene: NA; J gene: TRBJ2-3; clone size: NA; V gene: TRBV5-8; CDR3 protein: CASSLRVSADTQYF; CDR3 DNA: TGTGCCAGCAGCTTGCGAGTTTCCGCAGATACGCAGTATTTT
D gene: TRBD2; J gene: TRBJ2-5; clone size: NA; V gene: TRBV5-1; CDR3 protein: CASTIGTVGGETQYF; CDR3 DNA: TGCGCCAGTACTATCGGGACGGTGGGAGGGGAGACCCAGTACTTC
D gene: TRBD1; J gene: TRBJ1-2; clone size: NA; V gene: TRBV7-2; CDR3 protein: CASSPGQAQGGYTF; CDR3 DNA: TGTGCCAGCAGCCCCGGACAGGCCCAAGGCGGCTACACCTTC
D gene: NA; J gene: TRBJ1-2; clone size: few; V gene: TRBV6-5; CDR3 protein: CASSYSAGIDGYTF; CDR3 DNA: TGTGCCAGCAGTTACTCAGCGGGGATTGATGGCTACACCTTC
D gene: NA; J gene: TRBJ2-5; clone size: NA; V gene: TRBV5-6; CDR3 protein: CASSLEGVGTQYF; CDR3 DNA: TGTGCCAGCAGCTTGGAGGGGGTCGGGACCCAGTACTTC
D gene: TRBD2; J gene: TRBJ2-3; clone size: NA; V gene: TRBV5-6; CDR3 protein: CASRLIAGGRTDTQYF; CDR3 DNA: TGTGCCAGCAGGTTGATAGCGGGGGGGCGCACAGATACGCAGTATTTT
D gene: NA; J gene: TRBJ2-1; clone size: NA; V gene: TRBV6-1; CDR3 protein: CASSDRVNEQFF; CDR3 DNA: TGTGCCAGCAGTGACAGGGTTAATGAGCAGTTCTTC
D gene: TRBD1; J gene: TRBJ2-7; clone size: NA; V gene: TRBV4-1; CDR3 protein: CASSQEQGQFYEQYF; CDR3 DNA: TGCGCCAGCAGCCAAGAACAGGGACAGTTCTACGAGCAGTACTTC